One and the same sample provided the 26 T cell receptor beta chains below, sequenced in a study of vaccination effects on CD4 cells after COVID-19 (dated by TCRdb to between 2022 and 2023). Their recognized antigens are unknown. Library preparation employed the immunoSEQ multiplex PCR assay. TCRdb stores this immuneACCESS table with in-frame sequences only. Part of the clones is absent; in the studies checked, under half of the shortfall reflects unresolved V genes, and no reason is known for the rest. This sample comprises under 65,000 clones, more than 75% of them detected only once. 5% to 6.5% of the sample is taken by the ten largest. In the ViraFEST assay, PBMC were stimulated with viral peptide pools, and TCR sequencing was then used to find antigen-specific CD4+ T cell clonotypes based on their expansion. After roughly 11 days of culture, CD4+ T cells were isolated with the EasySep CD4+ T cell isolation kit. PCR-confirmed SARS-CoV-2 infection had occurred in convalescent patients between March and December 2020, before the Alpha, Beta and Delta variants emerged in the United States.

The input for sequencing was CD4+ T cells from PBMCs cultured with HIV peptides, taken before COVID-19 vaccination. In the paper's terms, the cell subset or site label means: HIV-1 Nef peptide pool negative control/reference culture. These receptors all come from a human donor who had a prior SARS-CoV-2 infection.

CDR3 region: CASSPTGNTIYF. The CDR3 nucleotides are TGTGCCAGCAGCCCGACTGGAAACACCATATATTTT. V gene TRBV5-4 combines with J gene TRBJ1-3; D unresolved. The CDR3 is made up of 12 amino acids. Germline values: CDR1 SGHNT, CDR2 YYREEE (reference sequence). Trimming shortened V by 4 bases and J by 2 bases, and 4 bases separated the two germline ends.

The chain links TRBV10-3 to TRBJ1-1; D gene unclear. The ends were cut back, 0 bases at V and 3 bases at J, with 5 bases in the middle. This CDR3 has 13 residues. The V gene's germline CDR1 is ENHRY and CDR2 SYGVKD. Written as DNA, the CDR3 is TGTGCCATCAGTGAGTCTGGGGACACTGAAGCTTTCTTT. This sequence encodes CAISESGDTEAFF.

The gene calls are TRBV6-5 and TRBJ2-7; possibly TRBD1 or TRBD2 for D (7 bases each). CDR1 and CDR2 (germline): MNHEY, SVGAGI. The V end was cut by 6 bases, the J end by 4 bases, with 13 bases between. There are 13 residues in the CDR3. In nucleotides, the CDR3 is TGTGCCAGCAGATCGGGGGGACAGTACGAGCAGTACTTC. Protein product: CASRSGGQYEQYF.

The rearrangement links TRBV5-1 to TRBJ1-5, with TRBD1 matching 8 bases. The CDR3 has 15 amino acids. V lost 0 bases, J lost 3 bases, and 2 bases stayed unmatched. Germline lookup yields CDR1 SGHRS and CDR2 YFSETQ. CDR3 amino acids: CASSLGQGNNQPQHF. The CDR3 nucleotides read TGCGCCAGCAGCTTGGGACAGGGGAACAATCAGCCCCAGCATTTT.

This chain joins TRBV18 and TRBJ2-2, with unresolved D. Germline values: CDR1 KGHSH, CDR2 LQKENI. The CDR3 covers 14 residues. V was cut by 0 bases and J by 5 bases, with 7 bases left in between. Here the CDR3 DNA reads TGTGCCAGCTCACCACCTGCGTATACCGGGGAGCTGTTTTTT. As protein: CASSPPAYTGELFF.

The genes are TRBV18 and TRBJ2-7, with no clear D. The ends were cut back, 3 bases at V and 3 bases at J, with 9 bases in the middle. Germline CDR1 and CDR2: KGHSH and LQKENI. There are 13 residues in the CDR3. CDR3 DNA sequence: TGTGCCAGCTCACCCACGGCGAACTACGAGCAGTACTTC. It specifies CASSPTANYEQYF.

V and J are TRBV4-3 and TRBJ2-7, with 11 bases identical to TRBD2. The J segment lost 1 base and the V segment lost 2 bases, leaving 1 base of the junction unmatched. The germline CDR1 and CDR2 sequences are LGHNA and YSLEER. This CDR3 has 15 residues. CDR3 DNA: TGCGCCAGCAGCCAACTAGCGGGAGGATCCTACGAGCAGTACTTC. Translated, it gives CASSQLAGGSYEQYF.

This chain joins TRBV19 and TRBJ2-7; tentative D call: TRBD2 (6 bases). This CDR3 spans 14 amino acids. Trimming pared 5 bases from V and 2 bases from J, leaving 13 bases between. Germline CDR1 and CDR2: LNHDA and SQIVND (reference sequence). The CDR3, as DNA: TGTGCCAGTAGTCGGCGGGGTAGGACCTACGAGCAGTACTTC. Amino acid sequence: CASSRRGRTYEQYF.

V and J are TRBV3-1 (or the pseudogene TRBV3-2) and TRBJ2-2; unclear D gene. The CDR3 length is 15 residues. Per germline, CDR1 LGHDT and CDR2 YNNKEL (reference sequence). Trimming took 1 base from V and 4 from J, leaving 10 bases between them. This chain's CDR3 is CASSQVPFPTGELFF. The CDR3 coding sequence is TGTGCCAGCAGCCAAGTTCCCTTCCCCACCGGGGAGCTGTTTTTT.

V usage is TRBV7-8 and J usage is TRBJ2-7; D unclear. Germline CDR1 SGHVS, CDR2 FQNEAQ. V was pared by 5 bases and J by 7 bases, with 15 bases between. The CDR3 is made up of 13 amino acids. The CDR3 reads CASSASTSWEQYF. The CDR3 nucleotides read TGTGCCAGCAGCGCCTCTACCTCTTGGGAGCAGTACTTC. The full variable domain, in which reference TRBV7-8 and TRBJ2-7 provide the parts outside the CDR3, is GAGVSQSPRYKVAKRGQDVALRCDPISGHVSLFWYQQALGQGPEFLTYFQNEAQLDKSGLPSDRFFAERPEGSVSTLKIQRTQQEDSAVYLCASSASTSWEQYFGPGTRLTVT.

The chain recombines TRBV7-9 with TRBJ2-3; maybe TRBD1 (5 bases). The germline V gene has CDR1 SEHNR and CDR2 FQNEAQ (reference sequence). This CDR3 comprises 15 residues. Trimming took 3 bases from V and 2 from J, leaving 12 bases between them. DNA of the CDR3: TGTGCCAGCAGCTTCCGGAGACAGTACACAGATACGCAGTATTTT. It specifies CASSFRRQYTDTQYF.

This chain links TRBV20-1 with TRBJ2-5; D might be TRBD2 (6 bases). The germline gives CDR1 DFQATT, CDR2 SNEGSKA (reference sequence). Trimming stripped 1 base from V and 7 bases from J, with 7 bases between. This CDR3 has 11 residues. This CDR3 is CSARVGGTQYF. As DNA, the CDR3 is TGCAGTGCTAGAGTGGGAGGGACCCAGTACTTC.

The rearrangement joins TRBV7-8 to TRBJ2-1, with 11 nucleotides matching TRBD2. V gave up 7 bases and J gave up 9 bases; unmatched junction bases: 14. CDR3 size: 16 residues. Germline CDR1 SGHVS, CDR2 FQNEAQ. CDR3 nucleotides: TGTGCCAGCAACTACCTGAGACTAGCGGGGTCCGGTGAGCAGTTCTTC. Protein product: CASNYLRLAGSGEQFF.

This chain joins TRBV5-8 and TRBJ2-3, with TRBD2 matching over 8 bases. Trimming removed 3 bases from V and 5 bases from J; junction bases left unmatched: 14. The germline V gene encodes CDR1 SGHTS and CDR2 YDEGEE. CDR3 size: 17 residues. The CDR3 protein is CASSSTGERESRDTQYF. The DNA of the CDR3 is TGTGCCAGCAGCTCCACGGGGGAGCGGGAGTCCAGAGATACGCAGTATTTT.

The V call is TRBV19, the J call TRBJ2-5; a weak D match, TRBD2 (5 bases). Deletions cut 3 bases from V and 0 bases from J, with 8 bases between. CDR3 size: 14 residues. Germline loops: CDR1 LNHDA, CDR2 SQIVND (reference sequence). CDR3 nucleotides: TGTGCCAGTAGTATTTCCGGGAACCAAGAGACCCAGTACTTC. Encoded protein: CASSISGNQETQYF.

This clone was found a few times. This chain connects TRBV5-1 to TRBJ1-1; weak D call: TRBD1 (5 bases). V was trimmed by 2 bases and J by 10 bases, leaving 12 bases between them. CDR1 SGHRS and CDR2 YFSETQ come from the germline V gene. This CDR3 is built from 12 residues. CDR3 residues: CASSFAGQGAFF. CDR3 bases: TGCGCCAGCAGCTTCGCGGGGCAGGGAGCTTTCTTT. The entire variable domain, with the rest obtained from reference TRBV5-1 and TRBJ1-1, is as follows: KAGVTQTPRYLIKTRGQQVTLSCSPISGHRSVSWYQQTPGQGLQFLFEYFSETQRNKGNFPGRFSGRQFSNSRSEMNVSTLELGDSALYLCASSFAGQGAFFGQGTRLTVV.

This sequence joins TRBV28 and TRBJ2-5; 10 bases match TRBD1. The junction had 10 bases not matched to a gene; V was cut back by 5 bases and J by 4 bases. This CDR3 has 16 residues. Germline CDR1 and CDR2: MDHEN and SYDVKM. CDR3 DNA sequence: TGTGCCAGCAGTCAGACAGGGGGCATTAAGGGAGAGACCCAGTACTTC. Translated: CASSQTGGIKGETQYF.

This chain links TRBV7-8 with TRBJ2-5, with 10 positions matching TRBD1. V gave up 4 bases and J gave up 7 bases; unmatched junction bases: 9. This CDR3 region has 15 residues. From germline, CDR1 is SGHVS and CDR2 FQNEAQ. CDR3 in DNA: TGTGCCAGCAGCTGGGGACAGGGGACGCTTGGGACCCAGTACTTC. Its protein product is CASSWGQGTLGTQYF.

The chain links TRBV25-1 to TRBJ1-5; D call uncertain. The CDR3 loop spans 15 amino acids. Germline lookup yields CDR1 MGHDK and CDR2 SYGVNS. Deletions cut 2 bases from V and 0 bases from J, with 8 bases between. This CDR3 is CASSEGRYSNQPQHF. Written as DNA, the CDR3 is TGTGCCAGCAGTGAAGGCAGGTATAGCAATCAGCCCCAGCATTTT.

The chain joins TRBV18 to TRBJ2-5; TRBD1 matches at 8 bases. The junction had 7 bases not matched to a gene; V was cut back by 3 bases and J by 4 bases. There are 15 residues in the CDR3. Germline V lookup: CDR1 KGHSH, CDR2 LQKENI. The CDR3 reads CASSPARGRGETQYF. In DNA, the CDR3 is TGTGCCAGCTCACCTGCCAGGGGGCGAGGAGAGACCCAGTACTTC.

This chain uses TRBV24-1 with TRBJ2-1; 10 positions match TRBD1. The ends lost 6 bases at V and 3 bases at J; junction bases unmatched: 7. CDR3 length: 16 amino acids. Germline V gives CDR1 KGHDR, CDR2 SFDVKD. As DNA, the CDR3 is TGTGCCACCAGTAACCCGGGACAGGGGTTCTACAATGAGCAGTTCTTC. Amino acid sequence: CATSNPGQGFYNEQFF.

This clone was observed at least ten times. The J gene is TRBJ1-1, the V gene TRBV7-9; unclear D gene. The CDR3 extends over 13 amino acids. CDR1 SEHNR and CDR2 FQNEAQ come from the germline V gene (reference sequence). Trimming took off 3 bases at V and 1 base at J, with 6 bases between the two ends. This CDR3 is CASSFVENTEAFF. CDR3 bases: TGTGCCAGCAGCTTTGTTGAGAACACTGAAGCTTTCTTT.

The chain is built from TRBV18 and TRBJ1-5; possible D gene TRBD1, 6 bases. From germline, CDR1 is KGHSH and CDR2 LQKENI. There are 15 residues in the CDR3. The germline V and J ends were trimmed by 6 bases and 6 bases, with 18 bases remaining between them. CDR3: CASSKTGGGPQPQHF. DNA of the CDR3: TGTGCCAGCTCCAAAACGGGGGGGGGCCCTCAGCCCCAGCATTTT.

V usage is TRBV28 and J usage is TRBJ1-2, with unresolved D. In germline, CDR1 is MDHEN, CDR2 SYDVKM. V lost 4 bases and J lost 3, with 6 bases in between. The CDR3 extends over 12 amino acids. CDR3: CASSWFDYGYTF. The CDR3 DNA sequence: TGTGCCAGCAGTTGGTTTGACTATGGCTACACCTTC.

The chain links TRBV9 to TRBJ2-1, with D perhaps TRBD2 (5 bases). The CDR3 has 15 residues. Trimming took off 2 bases at V and 6 bases at J, with 15 bases between the two ends. The germline gives CDR1 SGDLS, CDR2 YYNGEE. CDR3 in amino acids: CASSVRGGPGNEQFF. The CDR3 DNA is TGTGCCAGCAGCGTTCGTGGAGGACCCGGCAATGAGCAGTTCTTC.

The chain couples TRBV10-3 to TRBJ1-1, with a possible D match to TRBD1 (6 bases). The CDR3 sequence is 14 residues long. Trimming pared 5 bases from V and 3 bases from J, leaving 13 bases between. Germline V gives CDR1 ENHRY, CDR2 SYGVKD. In nucleotides, the CDR3 is TGTGCCATCAGTTATACAGGGAGGGACACTGAAGCTTTCTTT. This translates into CAISYTGRDTEAFF.